This record concerns one T cell receptor beta chain sequence. This record belongs to a study of T cells in Graves' hyperthyroidism and ophthalmopathy. Each diagnosis drew on symptoms, thyroxine, TRAb, thyroid ultrasound and orbital computed tomography findings. Fresh peripheral blood, roughly 9.6 ml, was the source of the PBMCs. RNA transcripts served as the template for amplifying TCR beta CDR3 regions. The HTBI primer set was used in a first-round RT-PCR of the TCR CDR3. TCRdb analysed the multiplex PCR reads with MiXCR anew, one entry per CDR3 protein. This table has under 200,000 distinct CDR3 sequences, roughly 9.4% appearing once. V shed 8 bases and J shed 1 base, with 14 bases lying between them. The CDR3 totals 14 residues. Germline CDR1 SGHTA, CDR2 FQGNSA.

The J gene is TRBJ2-5, the V gene TRBV7-2; D possibly corresponds to TRBD1 (6 bases). The sequencing sample was made of blood. The clonotype comes from a woman aged 18-35 years with Graves' hyperthyroidism that later progressed to Graves' ophthalmopathy. The DNA for the CDR3 is TGTGCCAGCGGTGCCGGGACAATCCAAGAGACCCAGTACTTC. Its translation: CASGAGTIQETQYF.